This T cell receptor beta chain is from a study of Ad26.COV2.S vaccination and SARS-CoV-2 variants. Turning to the study itself: Vaccine-arm donor from the placebo-controlled COV1001 Ad26.COV2.S trial.

This CDR3 is 13 amino acids long. Germline CDR1 and CDR2: ENHRY and SYGVKD. Trimming left V 7 bases short and J 4 bases short, with 13 bases between. Produced via immunoSEQ multiplex PCR; TCRdb's table is partial and in-frame only. This sample has fewer than 400,000 clones, with around four fifths found just once. This sample's treatment: roughly 20 received Ad26.COV2.S at low or high dose, single or two shots; a few received placebo; per-sample allocation not given. Each sample was drawn 63 days after the first injection (of vaccine or placebo). V is TRBV10-3 and J is TRBJ1-2; no clear D. Specimen: peripheral blood, collected in a trial of Ad26.COV2.S vaccine versus placebo. The clonotype comes from a person between 18 and 59 years old who received the Ad26.COV2.S COVID-19 vaccine or a placebo. The CDR3 sequence is CAITPSVAYGYTF. CDR3 DNA: TGTGCCATCACCCCGTCAGTCGCCTATGGCTACACCTTC.